The 11 T cell receptor beta chains below come from one sample, sequenced in a study of blood T cell repertoires in COVID-19. Sequencing was performed with immunoSEQ multiplex PCR; in TCRdb, only in-frame clones are kept and a portion is missing. The top ten clones hold approximately 11% of a sample with 60,000 to 90,000 clones, about 85% of them seen once. Sequencing was carried out using peripheral blood. Every receptor here comes from a man in his fifties or sixties with COVID-19, enrolled during active disease.

The chain uses TRBV5-1 and TRBJ1-2; D is uncertain. The V gene's germline CDR1 is SGHRS and CDR2 YFSETQ. CDR3 length: 14 amino acids. V was pared by 1 base and J by 7 bases, with 14 bases between. The CDR3 loop is CASSLREVSGGYTF. CDR3 nucleotides: TGCGCCAGCAGCTTGCGGGAGGTCTCAGGTGGCTACACCTTC.

The chain links TRBV2 to TRBJ2-5; possibly TRBD2 for D (6 bases). In germline, CDR1 is SNHLY, CDR2 FYNNEI. CDR3 length equals 10 residues. Trimming took off 4 bases at V and 9 bases at J, with 6 bases between the two ends. CDR3 region: CASSGGAQYF. The CDR3 DNA reads TGTGCCAGCAGTGGGGGGGCCCAGTACTTC.

The chain links TRBV5-1 to TRBJ2-1; D is ambiguous. The CDR3 is 13 residues long. V was clipped by 4 bases and J by 7 bases, with 12 bases between them. The V gene's germline CDR1 is SGHRS and CDR2 YFSETQ. CDR3 nucleotide sequence: TGCGCCAGCAGCCCGGCCCCTAGGAATGAGCAGTTCTTC. This codes for CASSPAPRNEQFF. The variable domain in full, with the rest retrieved from reference TRBV5-1 and TRBJ2-1, is KAGVTQTPRYLIKTRGQQVTLSCSPISGHRSVSWYQQTPGQGLQFLFEYFSETQRNKGNFPGRFSGRQFSNSRSEMNVSTLELGDSALYLCASSPAPRNEQFFGPGTRLTVL.

The rearrangement uses TRBV7-2 and TRBJ2-3; 8 bases are a match to TRBD2. Germline V gene sequence: CDR1 SGHTA, CDR2 FQGNSA. The trim removed 1 base at V and 4 bases at J, leaving 4 bases unmatched. The CDR3 loop spans 15 amino acids. CDR3 sequence reads: CASSLGGSGADTQYF. CDR3 sequence (DNA): TGTGCCAGCAGCTTAGGAGGTAGCGGGGCAGATACGCAGTATTTT.

The chain uses TRBV6-5 and TRBJ1-2; D is unresolved. Germline lookup yields CDR1 MNHEY and CDR2 SVGAGI. The length of the CDR3 is 16 residues. V lost 0 bases to trimming and J lost 4 bases, with 15 bases between them. In DNA, the CDR3 is TGTGCCAGCAGTTACTCGCTATTTGAGGGCGTCTATGGCTACACCTTC. Encoded protein: CASSYSLFEGVYGYTF.

The V and J genes are TRBV12-5 and TRBJ1-6; D is unclear. This CDR3 spans 15 amino acids. Germline V CDR1 and CDR2: LGHNT, FRNRAP. V lost 3 bases and J lost 5, with 11 bases in between. Here the CDR3 reads CASGLGGGNNSPLHF. The CDR3 DNA follows: TGTGCTAGTGGTTTAGGCGGCGGAAATAATTCACCCCTCCACTTT.

The V gene is TRBV19, the J gene TRBJ2-7, with D possibly TRBD2 on 7 matching bases. V gave up 10 bases and J gave up 3 bases, with 13 bases separating them. Per the germline V gene, CDR1 is LNHDA and CDR2 is SQIVND (reference sequence). The CDR3 has 12 residues. The CDR3 reads CATAGGLYEQYF. DNA of the CDR3: TGTGCCACGGCCGGGGGGCTCTACGAGCAGTACTTC.

The chain links TRBV2 to TRBJ2-7; no clear D. This CDR3 has 11 residues. V was clipped by 4 bases and J by 12 bases, with 13 bases between them. The germline V gene has CDR1 SNHLY and CDR2 FYNNEI. CDR3 sequence (DNA): TGTGCCAGCAGTGTGTTACATCGTCGGTACTTC. Translation: CASSVLHRRYF.

This CDR3 reads CASGLVYGDMNTEAFF. In DNA form, the CDR3 reads TGTGCTAGTGGTTTGGTATATGGGGACATGAACACTGAAGCTTTCTTT. The V gene is TRBV12-5, the J gene TRBJ1-1, with a weak D call TRBD1 (6 bases). V shed 0 bases and J shed 0 bases, with 11 bases lying between them. This CDR3 is 16 amino acids long. Germline values: CDR1 LGHNT, CDR2 FRNRAP.

CDR3 amino acids: CASSLVIGDSPLHF. Here the CDR3 DNA reads TGCGCCAGCAGCTTGGTGATAGGGGATTCACCCCTCCACTTT. The chain recombines TRBV5-1 with TRBJ1-6; D might be TRBD1 (5 bases). The CDR3 covers 14 residues. Germline CDR1 is SGHRS and CDR2 is YFSETQ. The V gene lost 0 bases and the J gene lost 8 bases, with 9 bases spanning the gap.

The chain uses TRBV3-1 (or the pseudogene TRBV3-2) and TRBJ1-6, with D perhaps matching TRBD1 (6 bases). Germline loops: CDR1 LGHDT, CDR2 YNNKEL (reference sequence). V lost 5 bases and J lost 5, with 16 bases in between. This CDR3 comprises 16 residues. CDR3 sequence reads: CASSFTGMGDNSPLHF. CDR3 in DNA: TGTGCCAGCAGCTTTACAGGGATGGGTGATAATTCACCCCTCCACTTT.